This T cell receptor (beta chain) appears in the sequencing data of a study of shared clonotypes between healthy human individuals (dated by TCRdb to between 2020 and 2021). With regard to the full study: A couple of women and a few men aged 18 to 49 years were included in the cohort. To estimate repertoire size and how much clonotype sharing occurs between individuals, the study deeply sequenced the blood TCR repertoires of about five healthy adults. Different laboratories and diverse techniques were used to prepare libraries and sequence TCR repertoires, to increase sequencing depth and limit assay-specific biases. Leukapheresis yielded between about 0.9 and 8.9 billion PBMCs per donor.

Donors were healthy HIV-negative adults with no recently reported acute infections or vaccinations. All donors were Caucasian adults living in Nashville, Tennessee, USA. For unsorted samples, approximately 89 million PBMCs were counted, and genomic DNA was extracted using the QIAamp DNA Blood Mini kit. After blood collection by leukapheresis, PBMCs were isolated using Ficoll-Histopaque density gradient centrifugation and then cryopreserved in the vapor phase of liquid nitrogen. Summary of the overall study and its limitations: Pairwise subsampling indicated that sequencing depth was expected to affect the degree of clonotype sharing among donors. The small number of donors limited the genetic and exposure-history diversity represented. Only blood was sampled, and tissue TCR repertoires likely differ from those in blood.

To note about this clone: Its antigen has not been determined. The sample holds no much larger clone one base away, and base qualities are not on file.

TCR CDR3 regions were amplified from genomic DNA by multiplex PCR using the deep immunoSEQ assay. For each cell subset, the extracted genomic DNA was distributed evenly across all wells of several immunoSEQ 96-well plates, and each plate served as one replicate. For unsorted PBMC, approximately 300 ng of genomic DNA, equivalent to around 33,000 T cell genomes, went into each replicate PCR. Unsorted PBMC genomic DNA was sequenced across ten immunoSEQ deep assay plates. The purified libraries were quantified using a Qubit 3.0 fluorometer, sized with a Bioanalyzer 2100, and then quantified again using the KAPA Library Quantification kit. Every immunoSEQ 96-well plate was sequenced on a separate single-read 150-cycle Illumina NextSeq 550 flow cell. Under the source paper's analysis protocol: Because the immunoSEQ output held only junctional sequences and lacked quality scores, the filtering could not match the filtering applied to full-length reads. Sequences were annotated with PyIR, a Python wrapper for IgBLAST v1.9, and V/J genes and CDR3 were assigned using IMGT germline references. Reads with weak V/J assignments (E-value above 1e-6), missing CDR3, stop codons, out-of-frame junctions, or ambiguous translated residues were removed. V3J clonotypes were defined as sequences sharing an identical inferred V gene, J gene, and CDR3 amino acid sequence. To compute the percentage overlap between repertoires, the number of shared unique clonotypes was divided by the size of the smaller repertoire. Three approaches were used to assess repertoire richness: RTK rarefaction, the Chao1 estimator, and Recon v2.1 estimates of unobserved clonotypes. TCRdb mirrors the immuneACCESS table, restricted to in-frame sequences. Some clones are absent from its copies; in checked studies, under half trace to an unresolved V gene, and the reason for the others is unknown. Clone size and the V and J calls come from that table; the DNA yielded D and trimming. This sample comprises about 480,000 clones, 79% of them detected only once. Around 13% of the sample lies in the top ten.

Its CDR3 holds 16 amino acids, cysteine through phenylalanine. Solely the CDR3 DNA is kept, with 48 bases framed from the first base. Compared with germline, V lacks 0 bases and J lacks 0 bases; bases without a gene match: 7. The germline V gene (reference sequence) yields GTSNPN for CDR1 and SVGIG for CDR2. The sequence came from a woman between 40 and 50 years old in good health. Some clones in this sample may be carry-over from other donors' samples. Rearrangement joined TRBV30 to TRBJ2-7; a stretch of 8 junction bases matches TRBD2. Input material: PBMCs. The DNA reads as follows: TGTGCCTGGAGTGTAGGCCGGGGGGGATACTCCTACGAGCAGTACTTC. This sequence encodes CAWSVGRGGYSYEQYF.